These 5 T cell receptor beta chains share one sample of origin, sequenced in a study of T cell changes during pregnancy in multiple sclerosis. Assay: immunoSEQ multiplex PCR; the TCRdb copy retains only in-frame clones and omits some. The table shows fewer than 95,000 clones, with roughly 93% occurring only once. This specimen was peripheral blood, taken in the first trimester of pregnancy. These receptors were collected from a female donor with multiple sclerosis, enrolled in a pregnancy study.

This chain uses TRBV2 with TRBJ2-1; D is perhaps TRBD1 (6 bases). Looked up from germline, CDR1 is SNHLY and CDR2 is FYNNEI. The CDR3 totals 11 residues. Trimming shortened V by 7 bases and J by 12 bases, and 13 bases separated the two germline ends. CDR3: CASTGTQGQFF. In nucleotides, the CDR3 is TGTGCCAGCACCGGGACACAGGGGCAGTTCTTC.

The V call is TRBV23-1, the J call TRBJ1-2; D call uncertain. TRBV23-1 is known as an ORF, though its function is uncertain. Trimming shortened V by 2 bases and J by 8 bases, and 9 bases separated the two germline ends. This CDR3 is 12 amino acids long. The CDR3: CASSQAGGGYTF. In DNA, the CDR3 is TGCGCCAGCAGTCAAGCTGGCGGGGGCTACACCTTC.

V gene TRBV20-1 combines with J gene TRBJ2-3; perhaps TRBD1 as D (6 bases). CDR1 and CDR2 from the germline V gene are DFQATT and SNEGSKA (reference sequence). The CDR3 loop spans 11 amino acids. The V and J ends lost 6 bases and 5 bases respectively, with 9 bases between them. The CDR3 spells CSAPDRDTQYF. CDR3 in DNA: TGCAGTGCGCCGGACAGAGATACGCAGTATTTT.

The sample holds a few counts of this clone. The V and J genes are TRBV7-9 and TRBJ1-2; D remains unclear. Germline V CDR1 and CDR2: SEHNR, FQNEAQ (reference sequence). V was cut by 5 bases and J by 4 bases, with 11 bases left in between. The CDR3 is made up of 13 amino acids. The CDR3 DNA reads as TGTGCCAGCAGCGCGGGAGCTTCCTATGGCTACACCTTC. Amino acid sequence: CASSAGASYGYTF. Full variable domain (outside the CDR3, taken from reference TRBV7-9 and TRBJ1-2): DTGVSQNPRHKITKRGQNVTFRCDPISEHNRLYWYRQTLGQGPEFLTYFQNEAQLEKSRLLSDRFSAERPKGSFSTLEIQRTEQGDSAMYLCASSAGASYGYTFGSGTRLTVV.

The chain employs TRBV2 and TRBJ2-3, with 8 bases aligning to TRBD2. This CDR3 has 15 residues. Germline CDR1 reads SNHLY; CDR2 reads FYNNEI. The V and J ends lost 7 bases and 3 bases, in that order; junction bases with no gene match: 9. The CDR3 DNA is TGTGCCAGCAAGAGACTAGCGAGAATGACAGATACGCAGTATTTT. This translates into CASKRLARMTDTQYF.